The entry below gives a single TCR beta chain sequence along with its context. This clonotype has a count of ten or more. Which antigen it targets is not known. The record has no base qualities; no much larger clone is one base away. CDR1 and CDR2, per the germline V gene, are SQVTM and ANQGSEA. Here V drops 8 bases and J drops 0 bases, and the junction holds 8 bases not matched to any gene. CDR3 length: 15 amino acids, cysteine to phenylalanine. Only CDR3 DNA is held: 45 bases, read in frame from base 1. This sample's time point label indicates: newly diagnosed GD, antithyroid drugs for less than 3 months. For both TCR sequencing and RNA sequencing, RNA was extracted from PBMCs using TRIzol. The diagnosis of Graves' disease was made according to American Thyroid Association guidelines. Recruitment of patients was carried out at an endocrinology department in Xi'an, China. Each patient gave approximately 9.7 milliliters of peripheral blood, collected in an EDTA anticoagulant tube. PBMCs were isolated by Ficoll Paque Plus density gradient separation without further T cell sorting. RNA quality was checked with an Agilent 2100 Bioanalyzer and agarose gel, and concentration with a NanoDrop 2000.

The method was multiplex PCR. Sequencing relied on an Illumina HiSeq 4000. TCR beta libraries were built with iRepertoire HTBI primers and Arm-PCR amplification of CDR3 regions. Gel purification was performed on PCR products prior to sequencing. Processing in the source paper ran as follows. Across samples, around 58 TRBV and 13 to 15 TRBJ segments were identified and used for gene usage analysis of CDR3 amino acid clonotypes. COPE and FqMerger were used to merge filtered high-quality paired reads into contigs. BLAST was used to align contigs to IMGT TRBV, TRBD and TRBJ reference genes, and CDR3 was defined according to IMGT. Clonotypes above 0.1% frequency were classified as highly expanded clones. Shannon entropy was used to measure repertoire diversity, and the Gini coefficient was used to measure V-J evenness. Public clonotypes were defined as clonotypes shared by more than one individual. In-frame beta chains were kept once TCRdb had trimmed the public reads at Q25 with fastp and called clones with MiXCR. Every CDR3 protein is listed once, alongside the most common genes and DNA of its rows. TCRdb's processing, not the authors', yielded these V and J calls. Recorded for this sample are roughly 360,000 distinct CDR3 sequences; 12% of them occurred a single time. Of the sample, under 20% falls within the top ten clones.

The data are from a study of regulatory T cells in long-lasting Graves disease (dated by TCRdb to about 2021). Background for the entire study: In the newly diagnosed Graves' disease group, patients had been taking antithyroid drugs for less than 3 months. Persistent Graves' disease patients were compared with newly diagnosed Graves' disease patients by peripheral blood TCR sequencing and RNA sequencing. The study took place in China and was registered as a clinical trial. A total of about 35 samples underwent TCR sequencing, from about 13 patients with persistent Graves' disease and 20 patients with newly diagnosed Graves' disease.

The research as a whole found: TRBV28, TRBJ1-2 and TRBJ2-5 were preferentially used in persistent disease, while TRBV20-1 and TRBJ2-1 were favored in newly diagnosed disease. Only the TCR beta chain was sequenced and analyzed. As a limitation, the authors acknowledged that the small sample size may reduce accuracy. Only peripheral blood was studied, because thyroid tissue, the primary lesion, was inaccessible. More public clonotypes were shared among persistent patients (around 2,600) than among newly diagnosed patients (roughly 1,000). Lower TCR Shannon entropy and fewer highly expanded clones were observed in persistent Graves' disease patients than in newly diagnosed patients, which suggested clonal expansion.

The sample was also reused in another study, on T cells in Graves' hyperthyroidism and ophthalmopathy. As described in the second report: A patient counted as having stable Graves' hyperthyroidism if no progression to ophthalmopathy occurred over 18 months of follow-up. Hyperthyroidism patients were newly diagnosed, with disease duration under 2 months, and aged 18 to 65 years. Exclusion was applied to patients with uncontrolled infections, other autoimmune diseases, pregnancy or lactation. Diagnoses relied on clinical symptoms, serum thyroxine and TRAb, thyroid ultrasound and orbital computed tomography. For the first round of RT-PCR on the TCR CDR3, the HTBI primer set was used together with the Qiagen OneStep RT-PCR kit. Blood samples also contained most of the expanded thyroid clonotypes (frequency above 0.001), which suggests that blood repertoires may reflect thyroid immune responses. A model built on a 13 V-J signature distinguished ophthalmopathy from stable hyperthyroidism, reaching approximately 89% sensitivity and approximately 83% specificity in cross-validation and 80%/75% in testing. In validation, progression to ophthalmopathy was predicted by the model with nearly 71% sensitivity and roughly 76% specificity, a median of approximately 6.5 months before onset. To identify TCR V-J signatures that set the groups apart, the researchers used a discovery cohort of about a hundred patients, made up of 43 with Graves' ophthalmopathy and about 55 with stable Graves' hyperthyroidism. Prospective prediction of ophthalmopathy was tested in an independent validation cohort of about 19 hyperthyroidism patients and approximately 17 patients who later progressed to ophthalmopathy. The approximately 100 discovery patients were randomly split 7:3 into training and test sets. In addition, the study compared T-cell repertoires in thyroid tissue and in blood from five to seven Graves' hyperthyroidism patients. After sampling, hyperthyroidism patients received methimazole starting at 30 mg daily, and ophthalmopathy patients received high-dose intravenous methylprednisolone. The libraries were constructed in a second round of multiplex PCR and then size-selected and purified. Libraries were sequenced paired-end with 100 bp reads on an Illumina HiSeq2000. Raw data were processed with SOAPnuke, discarding reads with adapters, uncalled bases, mean Phred below 15, or no exact constant-primer or identifier match. High-quality paired reads were merged with COPE v1.2.5, and unique nucleotide sequences were defined as clonotypes. MiTCR v1.1 was used to align the clonotypes against IMGT TRBV, TRBD and TRBJ reference segments. Only V-J combinations with frequency above 0.0001, covering about 99% of repertoires, were analysed. The TCS score was defined as the ratio of F50 (clonal expansion) to E x V (chaos), calculated using BLOSUM62-based TCRdist between CDR3 peptides within each V-J. Welch's t-statistics and random forest reduced 450 to 600 V-J features to 13, which were used in a naive Bayes classifier (R e1071). Sample size was not statistically predetermined, and blinding of investigators to group allocation was not performed. The paper reports TCR Vbeta CDR3 sequencing of approximately 140 peripheral blood samples: approximately 41 ophthalmopathy, about 75 hyperthyroidism and approximately 17 progressor patients.

The rearrangement combines TRBV29-1 with TRBJ2-3, with 10 bases aligning to TRBD2. Here the sequenced sample was peripheral blood mononuclear cells (PBMCs), taken at new diagnosis, from a patient treated with antithyroid drugs. This sequence originates from a woman under 30 with Graves disease. Donor details come from another sample of the same person, matched by shared clones. The CDR3 region: CSSFSGRPSTDTQYF. The nucleotide sequence reads TGCAGCTCTTTTAGCGGGAGGCCAAGCACAGATACGCAGTATTTT.